The 2 T cell receptor beta chains below all came from one sample that was sequenced in a study of blood T cell repertoires in COVID-19 (dated by TCRdb to 2020 to 2022). Receptor libraries were prepared by the immunoSEQ multiplex PCR assay. This is the immuneACCESS table as TCRdb keeps it, with only in-frame sequences that have V and J called. A part of the clones is gone; compared with another copy, unresolved V genes explain less than half, and the rest is unexplained. Recorded for this sample are about 140,000 clones; approximately 79% of them occurred a single time. Roughly 2.9% of the sample is taken by the ten largest. The material sequenced was PBMCs or T cells enriched from blood (not recorded which). These receptors originate from a woman aged 50 to 60 who had recovered from COVID-19.

This clone is a singleton in its sample. The chain employs TRBV19 and TRBJ1-4; D perhaps matches TRBD1 (6 bases). Trimming removed 10 bases from V and 6 bases from J, with 15 bases in between. Germline CDR1 LNHDA, CDR2 SQIVND (reference sequence). This CDR3 has 13 amino acids. In DNA form, the CDR3 reads TGTGCCACACGTGGCAGGGGTGATGAAAAACTGTTTTTT. Amino acids: CATRGRGDEKLFF.

A word on this clone: A clone one base away is much larger, so this may be a read error. At the DNA level, this CDR3 is encoded by other sequences in the same sample as well. The rearrangement uses TRBV20-1 and TRBJ2-7; D is ambiguous. CDR3 length: 11 residues. Germline V gene lookup returns CDR1 DFQATT and CDR2 SNEGSKA (reference sequence). Trimming shortened V by 0 bases and J by 3 bases, and 3 bases separated the two germline ends. The CDR3 DNA sequence: TGCAGTGCTAGAGACAGCTACGAGCAGTACTTC. It is translated as CSARDSYEQYF.